Below are 8 T cell receptor delta chains sequenced from a single sample in a study of γδ T cells in repeated Plasmodium falciparum infection. TCRdb ran CATT on the multiplex PCR reads. The sample contains 90,000 to 95,000 delta-chain clones, 0.8% to 1% of which appear only once. Gammadelta T cells were flow-sorted from PBMC into Vgamma9/Vdelta2+ and Vdelta2-negative populations for bulk analysis. Input material: gamma-delta T cells from blood. These receptors came from a pool of human donors (malaria-infected and uninfected, not separated).

Remarks on this clone: The mismatch at residue 5 between this DNA's translation and the TCRdb protein of a much larger clone likely reflects a read error; the protein shown is translated from the DNA. The chain has TRDV2 and TRDJ3; 7 bases fit TRDD3. Because TCRdb records no J gene, it was assigned here through a match of the DNA to germline. Germline V gene data show CDR1 as GEAIGNYY and CDR2 as EKD. Losses at the gene ends were 3 bases for V and 0 bases for J; bases not matched to a gene: 10. The CDR3 loop spans 19 amino acids. The CDR3 DNA reads as TGTGCCTGTGACTCTGGGGGCCTGAGGGGCTCCTGGGACACCCGACAGATGTTTTTC. Its protein is CACDSGGLRGSWDTRQMFF.

This clone was observed at least ten times. TCRdb's protein for this DNA is that of a much larger clone and differs from the translation at residue 4, likely a read error; the protein shown is the DNA translation. V is TRDV2 and J is TRDJ1; 9 bases fit TRDD3. Here the J gene came from matching the DNA to germline, since TCRdb omits it. Germline CDR1 is GEAIGNYY and CDR2 is EKD. V shed 5 bases, J shed 0 bases, and the junction held 27 bases outside the gene matches. This CDR3 has 22 amino acids. This CDR3 is CACVEITTLTGGPLSYTDKLIF. The CDR3 nucleotides are TGTGCCTGTGTCGAAATTACAACACTGACTGGGGGACCCTTATCGTACACCGATAAACTCATCTTT.

About this clone: A far larger clone is one nucleotide away, so this likely arose from a read error. This specimen includes other DNA sequences encoding the same CDR3. The chain uses TRDV1 and TRDJ1; 12 nucleotides match TRDD3. TCRdb records no J gene; here it was assigned by comparing the DNA to germline. This CDR3 region has 25 residues. Germline lookup yields CDR1 TSWWSYY and CDR2 QGS. The CDR3 DNA follows: TGCGCTCTTGGGGAACAGGGCAATCCTACGAACAAAGTCTGGGGGATACGATGGCCCACCGATAAACTCATCTTT. Translation gives CALGEQGNPTNKVWGIRWPTDKLIF.

This clone was picked up a small number of times. TCRdb shows a much larger clone's protein in place of this DNA's translation, and the two differ at residue 9, likely through a read error; the protein shown is translated from the DNA. V usage is TRDV2 and J usage is TRDJ1; 7 nucleotides line up with TRDD3. TCRdb offers no J gene call, so here the DNA was matched to germline to obtain one. Trimming at V came to 0 bases and at J to 3 bases, leaving 18 bases not matched to a gene. Germline V lookup: CDR1 GEAIGNYY, CDR2 EKD. The CDR3 runs to 19 residues. In DNA, the CDR3 is TGTGCCTGTGACACCGTGGTTATGGAGGATACGCGCCTGGCCGATAAACTCATCTTT. Amino acid sequence: CACDTVVMEDTRLADKLIF.

In the case of this clone: The amino acid sequence in TCRdb belongs to a much larger clone and departs from this DNA's translation at residue 7, likely a sequencing read error; the sequence shown is translated from the DNA. The chain links TRDV1 to TRDJ1; TRDD3 is a possible D gene (5 bases). Matching the DNA to germline supplied the J gene, which TCRdb does not give. The V gene's germline CDR1 is TSWWSYY and CDR2 QGS. Trimming removed 7 bases from V and 9 bases from J, with 15 bases in between. This CDR3 region has 12 residues. The CDR3 DNA is TGTGCTCTTGTATCAGTGAATACGGAACTCATCTTT. It translates to CALVSVNTELIF.

This clone appeared many times. The TCRdb record carries a much larger clone's protein, which differs from this DNA's translation at residue 5; a read error is the likely cause, and the protein listed here is the DNA translation. The rearrangement links TRDV2 to TRDJ1; TRDD2 agrees at 7 bases. In the absence of a J gene in TCRdb, the DNA was matched to germline to assign it here. Germline CDR1 is GEAIGNYY and CDR2 is EKD. The V segment lost 3 bases and the J segment 0 bases; nucleotides outside the gene matches: 24. The CDR3 is 21 residues long. The CDR3 protein is CACDAVSYAEGRPSYTDKLIF. The DNA of the CDR3 is TGTGCCTGTGACGCAGTTTCCTACGCTGAAGGGCGGCCCTCATACACCGATAAACTCATCTTT.

Concerning this clone: The protein in TCRdb stems from a much larger clone and differs at residue 13 from this DNA's translation, likely a read error; here the protein is translated from the DNA. This chain links TRDV2 with TRDJ3; 7 positions match TRDD3. The J gene is not listed in TCRdb, so it was assigned here from a DNA match to germline. V lost 3 bases and J lost 5; bases outside the gene matches: 27. The CDR3 length is 23 residues. In germline, CDR1 is GEAIGNYY, CDR2 EKD. The CDR3 region is CACDPLVEMVKLRDTRDTRQMFF. The CDR3 bases are TGTGCCTGTGACCCCCTTGTGGAGATGGTGAAGCTGAGGGATACCCGGGACACCCGACAGATGTTTTTC.

This clone was picked up a small number of times. The TCRdb record carries a much larger clone's protein, which differs from this DNA's translation at residue 11; a read error is the likely cause, and the protein listed here is the DNA translation. The chain joins TRDV2 to TRDJ1; possibly TRDD3 for D (6 bases). The J gene was not available in TCRdb and was assigned here by matching the DNA to germline segments. This CDR3 contains 18 residues. V was clipped by 0 bases and J by 0 bases, with 19 bases between them. The germline V gene has CDR1 GEAIGNYY and CDR2 EKD. CDR3 bases: TGTGCCTGTGACACCGACGGGGGAAACCCCCTTTACACCGATAAACTCATCTTT. It codes for CACDTDGGNPLYTDKLIF.